Each of the 25 T cell receptor beta chains below was sequenced from the same sample in a study of response to subunit inactivated influenza vaccine. TCRdb recomputed calls from the RT-PCR reads with MiXCR, one row per CDR3 protein. The sample comprises fewer than 700,000 distinct CDR3 sequences, 10% to 15% of which are singletons, and around 13% rests with the top ten. Sequences were derived from PBMCs from blood, sampled 35 to 45 days after vaccination. The receptors shown here come from a man aged 50 to 59 who received an inactivated influenza vaccine.

The chain recombines TRBV5-1 with TRBJ2-1; the D is unclear. This CDR3 is built from 15 residues. Germline lookup yields CDR1 SGHRS and CDR2 YFSETQ. Between the trimmed V and J ends, which lost 1 base and 0 bases, there was a span of 8 bases. The CDR3 spells CASSLFLGSYNEQFF. The CDR3 bases are TGCGCCAGCAGCTTGTTTCTCGGCTCCTACAATGAGCAGTTCTTC.

V and J are TRBV27 and TRBJ2-7; D is perhaps TRBD1 (5 bases). Germline V lookup: CDR1 MNHEY, CDR2 SMNVEV (reference sequence). The CDR3 runs 15 residues. Between the trimmed V and J ends, which lost 3 bases and 3 bases, there was a span of 15 bases. The CDR3 DNA is TGTGCCAGCAGTTTGGGGCTGACAACCCTCTACGAGCAGTACTTC. Encoded protein: CASSLGLTTLYEQYF.

The table lists this clonotype with many counts. The rearrangement uses TRBV7-2 and TRBJ1-2; no firm D call. This CDR3 comprises 14 residues. Germline V gene lookup returns CDR1 SGHTA and CDR2 FQGNSA. Trimming took 5 bases from V and 4 from J, leaving 14 bases between them. As DNA, the CDR3 is TGTGCCAGCAGCATCACCCCAGTAGGCTATGGCTACACCTTC. Translation gives CASSITPVGYGYTF. The variable domain in full, completed from reference TRBV7-2 and TRBJ1-2, reads GAGVSQSPSNKVTEKGKDVELRCDPISGHTALYWYRQSLGQGLEFLIYFQGNSAPDKSGLPSDRFSAERTGGSVSTLTIQRTQQEDSAVYLCASSITPVGYGYTFGSGTRLTVV.

This clonotype showed up just a few times. The V and J genes are TRBV25-1 and TRBJ2-7; D tentatively fits TRBD1 or TRBD2 (7 bases each). CDR1 and CDR2 (germline): MGHDK, SYGVNS. CDR3 length equals 14 residues. Trimming removed 6 bases from V and 2 bases from J, with 14 bases in between. CDR3 nucleotides: TGTGCCAGCAGCCGCAGGGGGGGAACCTACGAGCAGTACTTC. Encoded protein: CASSRRGGTYEQYF.

This clonotype appeared a few times. The chain combines TRBV7-2 with TRBJ2-3; D not resolved. The CDR3 has 15 amino acids. V lost 2 bases and J lost 4, with 13 bases in between. Per the germline V gene, CDR1 is SGHTA and CDR2 is FQGNSA. The CDR3: CASSLISSPADTQYF. The CDR3 nucleotides read TGTGCCAGCAGCTTAATTTCGTCCCCCGCAGATACGCAGTATTTT.

A few counts support this clonotype. V and J are TRBV5-4 and TRBJ2-7, with D perhaps TRBD1 (6 bases). The V end lost 3 bases, the J end lost 0 bases, and 10 bases lay between the germline ends. CDR1 and CDR2 (germline): SGHNT, YYREEE (reference sequence). The CDR3 contains 14 residues. This chain's CDR3 is CASSSNRDSYEQYF. The CDR3 nucleotides are TGTGCCAGCAGCTCTAACAGGGACTCCTACGAGCAGTACTTC.

V usage is TRBV5-1 and J usage is TRBJ2-3; D may be TRBD1 or TRBD2 (5 bases each). Trimming shortened V by 2 bases and J by 6 bases, and 13 bases separated the two germline ends. CDR3 length equals 14 residues. Germline loops: CDR1 SGHRS, CDR2 YFSETQ. CDR3 residues: CASSFGARADTQYF. The CDR3 DNA sequence: TGCGCCAGCAGCTTCGGGGCTCGAGCCGATACGCAGTATTTT. The full variable domain, in which reference TRBV5-1 and TRBJ2-3 provide the parts outside the CDR3, is KAGVTQTPRYLIKTRGQQVTLSCSPISGHRSVSWYQQTPGQGLQFLFEYFSETQRNKGNFPGRFSGRQFSNSRSEMNVSTLELGDSALYLCASSFGARADTQYFGPGTRLTVL.

The V call is TRBV20-1, the J call TRBJ2-1; D tentatively fits TRBD1 or TRBD2 (5 bases each). CDR3 length: 13 residues. In germline, CDR1 is DFQATT, CDR2 SNEGSKA (reference sequence). V lost 3 bases to trimming and J lost 8 bases, with 14 bases between them. This CDR3 is CSASFGRDDEQFF. In DNA form, the CDR3 reads TGCAGTGCTAGTTTCGGCAGGGACGATGAGCAGTTCTTC.

The rearrangement joins TRBV29-1 to TRBJ2-7; 14 nucleotides align to TRBD2. CDR1 and CDR2 (germline): SQVTM, ANQGSEA. Trimming at V came to 4 bases and at J to 4 bases, leaving 6 bases not matched to a gene. The CDR3 is 15 residues long. The CDR3 DNA reads TGCAGCGTTGCCGGACTAGCGGGAGGTCAGTACGAGCAGTACTTC. Translating it yields CSVAGLAGGQYEQYF.

This clonotype was observed a few times. The chain has TRBV7-2 and TRBJ1-1, with TRBD1 matching 7 bases. The length of the CDR3 is 16 residues. Germline lookup yields CDR1 SGHTA and CDR2 FQGNSA. Germline trimming cut 4 bases from V and 3 bases from J; bases unmatched to any gene: 11. The CDR3 DNA sequence: TGTGCCAGCAGCTCTCAGGGGGGACGTGGTTACACTGAAGCTTTCTTT. It yields the protein CASSSQGGRGYTEAFF. The full variable domain, rest sourced from reference TRBV7-2 and TRBJ1-1, is GAGVSQSPSNKVTEKGKDVELRCDPISGHTALYWYRQSLGQGLEFLIYFQGNSAPDKSGLPSDRFSAERTGGSVSTLTIQRTQQEDSAVYLCASSSQGGRGYTEAFFGQGTRLTVV.

This clonotype was found a few times. The rearrangement uses TRBV9 and TRBJ1-3; D gene unclear. There are 16 residues in the CDR3. The germline gives CDR1 SGDLS, CDR2 YYNGEE. Trimming stripped 1 base from V and 0 bases from J, with 11 bases between. The CDR3 region is CASSVTAGSSGNTIYF. The CDR3 DNA sequence: TGTGCCAGCAGCGTAACGGCAGGCAGCTCTGGAAACACCATATATTTT.

This clonotype turned up a few times. The chain combines TRBV20-1 with TRBJ1-1; no firm D call. Germline CDR1 DFQATT, CDR2 SNEGSKA (reference sequence). The length of the CDR3 is 13 residues. V dropped 6 bases and J dropped 1 base, with 12 bases sitting between them. Here the CDR3 reads CSASKEWNTEAFF. CDR3 nucleotide sequence: TGCAGTGCCTCCAAGGAGTGGAACACTGAAGCTTTCTTT.

This chain uses TRBV12-3 or TRBV12-4 with TRBJ1-5; D perhaps matches TRBD1 (6 bases). The germline V and J ends were trimmed by 4 bases and 6 bases, with 16 bases remaining between them. The length of the CDR3 is 15 residues. The CDR3 DNA reads TGTGCCAGCAGTTATGGGGGCAGGGGACGTCAGCCCCAGCATTTT. Amino acids: CASSYGGRGRQPQHF.

The rearrangement uses TRBV5-6 and TRBJ1-5; D gene uncertain. CDR1 SGHDT and CDR2 YYEEEE come from the germline V gene. Deletions cut 1 base from V and 4 bases from J, with 12 bases between. This CDR3 is 15 amino acids long. CDR3 residues: CASSLFRDLNQPQHF. The CDR3, as DNA: TGTGCCAGCAGCTTGTTTCGGGATCTGAATCAGCCCCAGCATTTT.

This sequence joins TRBV14 and TRBJ2-7, with TRBD2 matching 10 bases. V dropped 4 bases and J dropped 1; count of bases not matched to a gene: 7. Germline-derived CDR1 and CDR2 are SGHDN and FVKESK. The CDR3 extends over 16 amino acids. In DNA, the CDR3 is TGTGCCAGCAGCCCCGTGGGACTAGCGAATTCCTACGAGCAGTACTTC. It specifies CASSPVGLANSYEQYF.

The V and J genes are TRBV30 and TRBJ1-4; the D is unclear. V was clipped by 1 base and J by 8 bases, with 11 bases between them. The CDR3 is 13 residues long. Germline CDR1 and CDR2: GTSNPN and SVGIG (reference sequence). This CDR3 reads CAWSGPVGEKLFF. CDR3 nucleotides: TGTGCCTGGAGTGGACCAGTAGGGGAAAAACTGTTTTTT.

This clonotype has at least ten counts. The rearrangement links TRBV29-1 to TRBJ2-4, with D unclear. Germline CDR1 SQVTM, CDR2 ANQGSEA. This CDR3 is built from 15 residues. V shed 2 bases and J shed 2 bases, with 13 bases lying between them. The DNA of the CDR3 is TGCAGCGTTGAATTCGGGTTGGGGTCCAAAAACATTCAGTACTTC. This codes for CSVEFGLGSKNIQYF.

This clonotype has more than one count but fewer than ten. The chain links TRBV4-1 to TRBJ2-4; possibly TRBD2 for D (6 bases). Germline V gene lookup returns CDR1 MGHRA and CDR2 YSYEKL. The CDR3 totals 15 residues. The ends were cut back, 4 bases at V and 8 bases at J, with 18 bases in the middle. The DNA for the CDR3 is TGCGCCAGCAGCCGTAGACCGCAGGGAGGAGACATTCAGTACTTC. Its translation is CASSRRPQGGDIQYF.

In its sample, this clonotype was seen many times. This rearrangement joins TRBV6-5 to TRBJ1-3; tentatively, D is TRBD1 (5 bases). Trimming cost V 2 bases and J 4 bases, with 9 bases left between them. This CDR3 spans 14 amino acids. Germline V gene sequence: CDR1 MNHEY, CDR2 SVGAGI. The CDR3 DNA reads TGTGCCAGCAGTTACGAGGCAGGGGGAAACACCATATATTTT. Residues: CASSYEAGGNTIYF.

This clonotype was seen repeatedly, ten times or more. The chain uses TRBV11-2 and TRBJ2-5, with D tentatively TRBD1 (5 bases). The CDR3 contains 13 residues. Germline lookup yields CDR1 SGHAT and CDR2 FQNNGV. V was shortened by 3 bases and J by 4 bases, with 9 bases between the two germline ends. The CDR3 protein is CASSFYQGETQYF. CDR3 DNA: TGTGCCAGCAGCTTTTACCAGGGAGAGACCCAGTACTTC.

This clonotype has just a few counts. The rearrangement uses TRBV3-1 and TRBJ2-3; D uncertain. The germline V and J ends were trimmed by 3 bases and 1 base, with 8 bases remaining between them. The CDR3 is 14 amino acids. CDR1 and CDR2 (germline): LGHDT, YNNKEL (reference sequence). In DNA form, the CDR3 reads TGTGCCAGCAGCCACGGAAGCGGCACAGATACGCAGTATTTT. Translating gives CASSHGSGTDTQYF.

This chain connects TRBV20-1 to TRBJ2-5, with TRBD2 matching over 10 bases. Unmatched junction bases numbered 6, after V lost 3 bases and J lost 5 bases. The CDR3 loop spans 14 amino acids. Germline-derived CDR1 and CDR2 are DFQATT and SNEGSKA (reference sequence). The CDR3 sequence: CSASRTSGLETQYF. The CDR3 DNA sequence: TGCAGTGCTAGTCGGACTAGCGGCCTGGAGACCCAGTACTTC.

This clonotype showed up many times. The rearrangement links TRBV6-1 to TRBJ1-1; 11 bases are shared with TRBD1. CDR1 is MNHNS and CDR2 is SASEGT in the germline V gene. The CDR3 is 14 residues long. V trimming: 6 bases; J trimming: 5 bases; junction bases outside the gene matches: 5. The CDR3 sequence: CASRIGTGGTEAFF. The CDR3 bases are TGTGCCAGCAGGATAGGGACAGGGGGGACTGAAGCTTTCTTT.

The sample holds many counts of this clonotype. The CDR3 nucleotides read TGTGCCAGCAAGGCACTAGCGGGCACAGATACGCAGTATTTT. The encoded protein is CASKALAGTDTQYF. The rearrangement uses TRBV12-3 or TRBV12-4 and TRBJ2-3; 8 bases agree with TRBD2. The length of the CDR3 is 14 residues. V dropped 7 bases and J dropped 1; count of bases not matched to a gene: 4.

In this sample, this clonotype turned up a few times. This chain connects TRBV29-1 to TRBJ2-7; D perhaps matches TRBD1 (6 bases). CDR3 size: 14 residues. Trimming cost V 4 bases and J 7 bases, with 20 bases left between them. Germline V gene lookup returns CDR1 SQVTM and CDR2 ANQGSEA. The CDR3 spells CSVAWSSRRGEQYF. For the CDR3, the DNA is TGCAGCGTTGCTTGGTCTAGCAGAAGGGGGGAGCAGTACTTC.